Listed below are T cell receptor beta chains from one sample, sequenced in a study of CDR3 diversity in severe acne. TCRdb independently ran MiXCR on the PCR reads; one entry per CDR3 protein. The profile shows roughly 100,000 distinct CDR3 sequences, roughly half of them singletons. Material for sequencing was blood. The receptors stem from a male donor with acne. CDR3s include the opening cysteine and the closing phenylalanine or tryptophan. The D gene is left open where the match is weak. Rows give clone size only sometimes, using once, few, many, or a class for an expanded clone.

>TRBJ1-5|.|TRBV12-3/TRBV12-4|few
TGTGCCAGCAGTTACGGACAGTTCAATCAGCCCCAGCATTTT
CASSYGQFNQPQHF
>TRBJ1-5|.|TRBV7-2|few
TGTGCCAGCAGCTGGGCGGGAGGGGGGAATCAGCCCCAGCATTTT
CASSWAGGGNQPQHF
>TRBJ1-1|TRBD1|TRBV7-9|many
TGTGCCAGCAGCGACCCCTCGACAGGGGGTACTGAAGCTTTCTTT
CASSDPSTGGTEAFF
>TRBJ2-7|TRBD2|TRBV19|.
TGTGCCAGTAGTGCAGCGGGAGGGCCGAACGAGCAGTACTTC
CASSAAGGPNEQYF
>TRBJ2-3|TRBD2|TRBV13|.
TGTGCCAGCAGCTCCGGACTAGCGGGAGTTACAGATACGCAGTATTTT
CASSSGLAGVTDTQYF
>TRBJ1-4|.|TRBV19|few
TGTGCCAGTAGTATAAGTGCAACTAATGAAAAACTGTTTTTT
CASSISATNEKLFF
>TRBJ2-1|TRBD2|TRBV11-2|many
TGTGCCAGCAGCCGGAGGACTAGCGGGAGGGCGGACAATGAGCAGTTCTTC
CASSRRTSGRADNEQFF
>TRBJ2-5|TRBD1|TRBV2|.
TGTGCCAGCAGTGATGGGACAGCCCTTTTAGAGACCCAGTACTTC
CASSDGTALLETQYF
>TRBJ2-3|TRBD1|TRBV11-1|few
TGTGCCAGCAGCCTACGGGGGACAGGCCTTAGCACAGATACGCAGTATTTT
CASSLRGTGLSTDTQYF
>TRBJ2-1|TRBD2|TRBV18|many
TGTGCCAGCTCACCACGCCTAGCGGGAGAATCCAATGAGCAGTTCTTC
CASSPRLAGESNEQFF
>TRBJ1-5|TRBD1|TRBV19|.
TGTGCCAGTAGTGCCCCCGGGACAGGAGGGAATCAGCCCCAGCATTTT
CASSAPGTGGNQPQHF
>TRBJ2-7|.|TRBV7-2|.
TGTGCCAGCAGCCCCGGGCTCCCTTCCTACGAGCAGTACTTC
CASSPGLPSYEQYF
>TRBJ1-2|TRBD1|TRBV6-1|few
TGTGCCAGCAGTCCGGACAGGGGGCGAGGGAACTATGGCTACACCTTC
CASSPDRGRGNYGYTF